Listed below are T cell receptor beta chains from one sample, sequenced in a study of cytomegalovirus exposure and HLA in healthy donors. TCRdb's copy holds only in-frame clones and misses some; the assay was immunoSEQ multiplex PCR. Found here are about 98,000 clones, over 60% of them singletons; the top ten hold approximately 8.4%. The sequenced sample consisted of PBMCs. Receptors originate from a human donor in good health. The CDR3 runs from the conserved cysteine through the conserved F or W. The size of a clone is reported for some rows only, either as once, few or many, or as a class for expanded clones.

cdr3_length clone_size j_call v_call cdr3_aa
14 few TRBJ1-2 TRBV6-1 CASSLQGGAGGYTF
17 - TRBJ2-1 TRBV5-5 CASSLVGSLAGGSEQFF
14 - TRBJ1-1 TRBV6-1 CASRYFGNRAEAFF
13 - - TRBV2 CASSGVTGFEQYF
12 few TRBJ1-2 TRBV7-9 CSSSSRQTGYTF
16 few TRBJ2-2 TRBV6-6 CASSYPGQGNTGELFF
14 - TRBJ2-7 TRBV18 CASSPSQGASEQYF
13 - TRBJ1-2 TRBV6-4 CASSEGQNYGYTF
15 - TRBJ2-5 TRBV11-2 CASSLPRGLAETQYF
13 - TRBJ2-7 TRBV23-1 CASSSGRTGEQYF
15 once TRBJ1-2 TRBV6-1 CASSEAQGGGNGYTF
14 - TRBJ1-4 TRBV5-5 CASSLGRGLEKLFF
12 - TRBJ1-2 TRBV2 CASSDEGYGYTF
15 few TRBJ1-2 TRBV4-2 CASSQTGTVVYGYTF
18 - TRBJ2-3 TRBV5-6 CASSLVIQREGFTDTQYF
15 - TRBJ1-6 TRBV27 CATAGVTSYNSPLHF
14 - TRBJ1-5 TRBV18 CASSPDRSVQPQHF
15 - TRBJ2-7 TRBV7-6 CASSLRTGISYEQYF
14 - TRBJ2-2 TRBV4-2 CASSQGGGTGELFF
15 few TRBJ2-5 TRBV5-4 CASSPGGGRQETQYF
14 - TRBJ2-1 TRBV6-6 CASSYRGSYNEQFF
13 - TRBJ2-2 TRBV27 CASTGLRRGELFF
13 - TRBJ1-5 TRBV19 CASVQGRNQPQHF
15 - TRBJ1-2 TRBV6-4 CASSDSDRGLGGYTF
14 once TRBJ2-5 TRBV7-9 CASSARVLEETQYF
17 - TRBJ1-5 TRBV7-9 CSSSLFMEDSGNQPQHF
14 - - TRBV5-4 CASSPQGRGYEQYF
14 - TRBJ1-1 TRBV6-5 CASSIQGLGTEAFF
15 - TRBJ1-4 TRBV7-9 CASSFGQGANEKLFF
14 once TRBJ1-1 TRBV7-2 CASSLTGENTEAFF
18 few TRBJ1-3 TRBV5-5 CASSLVHGQYSSGNTIYF
20 once TRBJ2-1 TRBV27 CASSLFGTSGRGYSYNEQFF
13 - TRBJ2-5 TRBV4-2 CASSRDREETQYF
15 - TRBJ2-3 TRBV6-1 CASSARTGSTDTQYF
14 - TRBJ2-1 TRBV29-1 CSVEERTGYNEQFF
15 - TRBJ1-6 TRBV6-6 CASRQTGTWGSPLHF
16 - TRBJ2-3 TRBV11-1 CASSIRQGESTDTQYF
13 - TRBJ2-3 TRBV30 CAWNWQEADTQYF
15 - TRBJ1-3 TRBV6-5 CARSPTGGSRNTIYF
18 - TRBJ1-5 TRBV19 CASSIRGQGALGNQPQHF
14 - TRBJ2-3 TRBV29-1 CSVEATSGKDTQYF
13 - TRBJ1-1 TRBV6-1 CASSSLRQGEAFF
13 - TRBJ2-2 TRBV29-1 CSVLLAGAGELFF
14 few TRBJ1-1 TRBV25-1 CASSGTGANTEAFF
14 - TRBJ1-5 TRBV2 CASSVFRSNQPQHF
14 - TRBJ2-7 TRBV5-1 CASSLRDNSYEQYF
10 - TRBJ2-7 TRBV30 CASGGREQYF
16 - TRBJ1-5 TRBV11-3 CASSLYRGSGNQPQHF
10 - TRBJ1-2 TRBV30 CAWRRGGYTF
18 - TRBJ2-3 TRBV5-4 CASSRPTTSGIETDTQYF
15 few TRBJ1-1 TRBV5-1 CASSGARRVGTEAFF
13 - TRBJ1-3 TRBV19 CASRRTGGNTIYF